These T cell receptor beta chains were read from a single sample in a study of CD8+ T cells in alopecia areata. Some clones are missing from TCRdb's copy, which holds only in-frame ones; the method was immunoSEQ multiplex PCR. There are some 190,000 clones in the sample; more than 50% occur only once, and over 1% lies in the top ten. The material was CD4+ T cells sorted from blood, obtained at week 24, from a patient treated with tofacitinib. Every receptor here comes from a human donor with alopecia areata. The CDR3 runs from the conserved cysteine through the conserved F or W. Clone size is stated in some rows and not others, as once, few, many or a class when expanded.

cdr3_aa,j_call,clone_size,v_call
CASSLEKTQYF,TRBJ2-5,.,TRBV5-1
CASSLTMLETQYF,TRBJ2-5,.,TRBV7-3
CASGGPSNYGYTF,TRBJ1-2,.,TRBV19
CASSLRTGDNSPLHF,TRBJ1-6,few,TRBV5-1
CATSRDGYTF,TRBJ1-2,.,TRBV6-6
CATSWGTLYNEQFF,TRBJ2-1,.,TRBV15
CASTNPTSLGETQYF,TRBJ2-5,.,TRBV11-2
CASSRRDLEANEQFF,TRBJ2-1,.,TRBV11-2
CSVSDSEAFF,TRBJ1-1,few,TRBV29-1
CASSLRNTEAFF,TRBJ1-1,.,TRBV5-1
CASNLRGSGEAFF,TRBJ1-1,.,TRBV27
CAWSVDRFATNEKLFF,TRBJ1-4,.,TRBV30
CASSGPQETQYF,TRBJ2-5,.,TRBV5-1
CSVEYRDGYTF,TRBJ1-2,few,TRBV29-1
CASSGLHNEQFF,TRBJ2-1,.,TRBV5-1
CASSQDLARTGSYEQYF,TRBJ2-7,.,TRBV4-1
CSVGTGMNTEAFF,TRBJ1-1,.,TRBV29-1
CASSGRTSGGPPYNEQFF,TRBJ2-1,.,TRBV5-6
CSGLSDTDTQYF,TRBJ2-3,few,TRBV29-1
CASGAQGFGEQYF,TRBJ2-7,few,TRBV6-5
CASSSLLRGSSYNEQFF,TRBJ2-1,few,TRBV27
CASSRFWSQNIQYF,TRBJ2-4,.,TRBV5-6
CASSRRTSDYEQYF,TRBJ2-7,once,TRBV18
CACTNRQGGAFF,TRBJ1-1,.,TRBV30
CASSESQGSVAEAFF,TRBJ1-1,.,TRBV10-2
CASRPTSSPGELFF,TRBJ2-2,.,TRBV7-3
CASRPTWTTEAFF,TRBJ1-1,few,TRBV19
CASSEYAGGANSPLHF,TRBJ1-6,.,TRBV25-1
CASSPDRVDRSGYTF,TRBJ1-2,.,TRBV5-1
CASSFEQGGYNEQFF,TRBJ2-1,.,TRBV5-4
CAWSVRREAVEQYF,TRBJ2-7,.,TRBV30
CASRPGGQDGYTF,TRBJ1-2,once,TRBV2
CSVGDRGLSGELFF,TRBJ2-2,few,TRBV29-1
CASQPTGGLATQYF,TRBJ2-3,.,TRBV9
CASSQEGGAADTQYF,TRBJ2-3,.,TRBV7-2
CASSQDITGELFF,TRBJ2-2,.,TRBV14
CASSDSGLAEQFF,TRBJ2-1,few,TRBV6-4
CASRGTSGGVEQFF,TRBJ2-1,.,TRBV2
CASSQGSTSSETQYF,TRBJ2-5,.,TRBV4-3
CSTVRGNEQYF,TRBJ2-7,few,TRBV29-1
CASSLDRVGYGTEAFF,TRBJ1-1,few,TRBV7-9
CSVGGTGANVLTF,TRBJ2-6,.,TRBV29-1
CSVDYRGRIDTQYF,TRBJ2-3,.,TRBV29-1